A selection of T cell receptor beta chains follows, all from one sample in a study of T cell responses to AZD1222 COVID-19 vaccine. Measured with immunoSEQ multiplex PCR; TCRdb has only the in-frame clones, and not every one. The sample holds about 140,000 clones, approximately 86% seen once. The sample in question was peripheral blood, obtained 28 days after the second dose of the MenACWY control vaccine. These receptors originate from an adult who received the MenACWY meningococcal vaccine as a control. Both conserved end residues are part of each CDR3. The D gene is left open where the match is weak. A clone size is listed for some rows: how often the clone was seen (once, few, many), or a class if it is expanded.

size	V	D	J	DNA	CDR3
-	TRBV3-1/TRBV3-2	TRBD1	TRBJ1-1	TGTGCCAGCAGCCAAGCCGCAGGGGGTAACACTGAAGCTTTCTTT	CASSQAAGGNTEAFF
-	TRBV11-3	TRBD1	TRBJ2-5	TGTGCCAGCAGCTTGGGAGGACAGGGGCGGGAGACCCAGTACTTC	CASSLGGQGRETQYF
-	TRBV29-1	-	TRBJ2-1	TGCAGCGTAACTGGGTGGGGCACCTACAATGAGCAGTTCTTC	CSVTGWGTYNEQFF
-	TRBV5-8	-	TRBJ1-5	TGTGCCAGCAGCCTCGTCTTCGGTCGCAATCAGCCCCAGCATTTT	CASSLVFGRNQPQHF
once	TRBV5-8	TRBD2	TRBJ2-1	TGTGCCAGCAGCTCGGGACTAGCGGGAGATAAAAATGAGCAGTTCTTC	CASSSGLAGDKNEQFF
-	TRBV27	TRBD1	TRBJ2-7	TGTGCCAGCAAGTTTGGGACAGGGCTAAACGAGCAGTACTTC	CASKFGTGLNEQYF
-	TRBV7-2	TRBD2	TRBJ2-7	TGTGCCAGCAGCTTAGGACTAGCGGTCTCCTACGAGCAGTACTTC	CASSLGLAVSYEQYF
-	TRBV7-9	TRBD2	TRBJ2-2	TGTGCCAGCAGCCCGCGTAAGACTAGCGGGAGCGTTACCGGGGAGCTGTTTTTT	CASSPRKTSGSVTGELFF
-	TRBV7-9	-	TRBJ2-7	TGTGCCAGCAGCTTAGTTGTTGCGGAAGGGGTCTACGAGCAGTACTTC	CASSLVVAEGVYEQYF
-	TRBV7-9	TRBD2	TRBJ2-3	TGTGCCAGCAGCCTTACGGCTAGCGGGAGTACAGATACGCAGTATTTT	CASSLTASGSTDTQYF
-	TRBV5-1	-	TRBJ1-2	TGCGCCAGCAGCTTGAGAGGGAACGACTATGGCTACACCTTC	CASSLRGNDYGYTF
once	TRBV7-9	-	TRBJ2-3	TGTGCCAGCAGCCCTGGAACGCGGGCCATGCAGTATTTT	CASSPGTRAMQYF
-	TRBV19	TRBD1	TRBJ2-2	TGTGCCAGTAGTTCGGCCAGGGGGCAATGGGACACCGGGGAGCTGTTTTTT	CASSSARGQWDTGELFF
-	TRBV7-2	TRBD2	TRBJ2-5	TGTGCCAGCAGCCCACGACTAGCGGGAGGGGAGACCCAGTACTTC	CASSPRLAGGETQYF
-	TRBV7-2	TRBD1	TRBJ1-1	TGTGCCAGCAGCGTCAACACAGGGGAGGTTGAAGCTTTCTTT	CASSVNTGEVEAFF
-	TRBV28	-	TRBJ1-3	TGTGCCAGCAGTACAACATTAAACACCATATATTTT	CASSTTLNTIYF
-	TRBV3-1/TRBV3-2	-	TRBJ1-3	TGTGCCAGCAGCCATCCGAGCTCTGGAAACACCATATATTTT	CASSHPSSGNTIYF
-	TRBV24-1	-	TRBJ1-2	TGTGCCACCAGTGGAATTATCGGGACCTCCAACTATGGCTACACCTTC	CATSGIIGTSNYGYTF
-	TRBV25-1	TRBD2	TRBJ2-7	TGTGCCAGCAGTGAACCGGGGACTAGCTACGAGCAGTACTTC	CASSEPGTSYEQYF
-	TRBV4-1	-	TRBJ2-1	TGCGCCAGCAGTCTGGATGGCAATGAGCAGTTCTTC	CASSLDGNEQFF
-	TRBV2	-	TRBJ1-1	TGTGCCAGCAGTACAAACCGGGAGGGAGAAGCTTTCTTT	CASSTNREGEAFF
once	TRBV12-3/TRBV12-4	TRBD1	TRBJ2-4	TGTGCCAGCAGTTTAATCCCGGACAGGGAGAAGTACTTC	CASSLIPDREKYF
-	TRBV28	TRBD1	TRBJ1-5	TGTGCCAGCAGCTTGGGACAGGGAATCAAACCCCAGCATTTT	CASSLGQGIKPQHF
-	TRBV29-1	-	TRBJ1-1	TGCAGCGGGACAGTCCTAACTGAAGCTTTCTTT	CSGTVLTEAFF
-	TRBV24-1	TRBD2	TRBJ2-1	TGTGCCACCAGTGACCCAGATGGGCGGGGGGATAACAATGAGCAGTTCTTC	CATSDPDGRGDNNEQFF
-	TRBV5-1	-	TRBJ1-1	TGCGCCAGCAGCCCCGGCTTCCACACTGAAGCTTTCTTT	CASSPGFHTEAFF